This T cell receptor beta chain was documented in a study of shared clonotypes between healthy human individuals. This table comes from immunoSEQ multiplex PCR, and its TCRdb copy is limited to in-frame clones, with some not included. The table lists 800,000 to 950,000 clones, around 96% of them singletons. CD45RO-negative, CCR7-positively selected cells formed the naive CD8 fraction, excluding terminally differentiated effector memory CD45RA+ cells. Sequencing used naive CD8+ T cells sorted from blood. The clonotype originates from a man aged 25-45 years in good health.

The chain's CDR3 is CASSIAFSSHTEAFF. In nucleotides, the CDR3 is TGTGCCAGTAGTATAGCGTTTAGCAGCCACACTGAAGCTTTCTTT. The chain links TRBV19 to TRBJ1-1, with no clear D. V shed 1 base and J shed 3 bases, with 12 bases lying between them. This CDR3 spans 15 amino acids. Germline CDR1 is LNHDA and CDR2 is SQIVND (reference sequence).